This T cell receptor beta chain came from a study of cytomegalovirus exposure and HLA in healthy donors. At the level of the study: As an earlier analysis found, 150 million to 200 million T cells yielded 90 million to 140 million unique TCR beta sequences.

This clone was seen more than once but under ten times. As yet, its antigen is unknown. Germline values: CDR1 LNHDA, CDR2 SQIVND (reference sequence). V was pared by 3 bases and J by 4 bases, with 18 bases between. This CDR3 has 16 amino acids. Study findings and constraints: The productive fraction for most TCR beta V segments was about 87% or about 30% in an earlier analysis. The later analysis indicated that the majority of CMV-associated TCR beta chains appeared HLA-restricted. Owing to their indistinguishability, certain V segments, notably TRBV6-2 and TRBV6-3, were excluded.

Amplification used 60 Vbeta primers and 13 Jbeta primers. Sequenced by immunoSEQ multiplex PCR; TCRdb stores in-frame clones only, minus some. The sample lists some 95,000 clones; roughly 71% were seen once. This clonotype was sampled from a middle-aged woman in good health and CMV-seronegative. The sample consisted of PBMCs. The chain recombines TRBV19 with TRBJ1-2; a possible D gene is TRBD1 (5 bases). This chain's CDR3 is CASSMGSPAGIYGYTF. The CDR3, as DNA: TGTGCCAGTAGTATGGGCTCTCCGGCAGGGATCTATGGCTACACCTTC.